Only one count was recorded for the clone carrying this T cell receptor beta chain. CDR3 length: 16 amino acids. Germline loops: CDR1 MNHEY, CDR2 SVGAGI. The V and J ends lost 0 bases and 4 bases respectively, with 15 bases between them. The sample belongs to a study of T cell changes during pregnancy in multiple sclerosis. The method was immunoSEQ multiplex PCR; TCRdb's version includes in-frame clones alone and lacks a portion of them. Here the sample spans more than 55,000 clones, 91% being singletons. The sequenced sample was peripheral blood, obtained after pregnancy. This sequence joins TRBV6-5 and TRBJ1-1; TRBD1 might be the D (6 bases). The clonotype originates from a female donor in good health, enrolled as a control in a pregnancy study. The CDR3 sequence is CASSYSISGDATEAFF. CDR3 in DNA: TGTGCCAGCAGTTACTCGATCTCAGGGGACGCCACTGAAGCTTTCTTT.